The T cell receptor beta chain described here comes from a study of blood T cell repertoires in COVID-19. The protocol was immunoSEQ multiplex PCR, while the TCRdb copy is restricted to in-frame clones and leaves out a portion. This sample carries roughly 340,000 clones, 80% to 90% of them seen once, and the ten largest clones take approximately 1.9%. Germline CDR1 and CDR2: MNHNS and SASEGT. The V gene end was trimmed by 3 bases and the J gene end by 5 bases; junction bases not matched to a gene: 4. This CDR3 spans 16 amino acids. The source material was PBMCs or T cells enriched from blood (not recorded which). The sequence derives from a man aged 35 to 55 in a cohort exposed to, infected with or recovered from COVID-19 (not recorded which). The V call is TRBV6-1, the J call TRBJ2-1; 13 bases align to TRBD2. DNA of the CDR3: TGTGCCAGCAGTGATGCCGGGACTAGCGGGAACAATGAGCAGTTCTTC. Protein: CASSDAGTSGNNEQFF.